These T cell receptor beta chains were read from a single sample in a study of blood T cell repertoires in COVID-19. Clones were sequenced by immunoSEQ multiplex PCR, and TCRdb holds only the in-frame ones, with some missing. The sample includes about 64,000 clones, around 86% of them seen just once. Source material: peripheral blood. All receptors come from a man aged 45 to 65 with active COVID-19. CDR3s leave out the opening cysteine and the closing phenylalanine or tryptophan. Each record gives: V gene, CDR3 protein.

TRBV11-2	ASSLDGVAGNYEQY
TRBV27	ASRPRESYPNIQY
TRBV19	ASSRARASPYNEQF
TRBV11-3	ASSLGTDYEQY
TRBV25-1	ASSPPRRSTDTQY
TRBV5-1	ASSLEQRGTQY
TRBV10-3	AISESIREGRADTQY
TRBV5-4	ASSDRPWRGTEAF
TRBV27	ASSRWGGVPYEQY
TRBV11-2	ASSLGPTVNEQF
TRBV12-3/TRBV12-4	ASSLGGGDRQY
TRBV7-2	ASSLGTYINYGYT
TRBV4-3	ASSQDWFSGGNTGELF
TRBV5-5	ASRRTGSENEQF
TRBV9	ASSVESTDRKGNTIY
TRBV3-1/TRBV3-2	ASSLRSYEQY
TRBV24-1	ATSDPRQGRTEAF
TRBV19	ASRTSGVSSYNEQF
TRBV4-2	ASSHTGTSGSWGGQY
TRBV6-2/TRBV6-3	ASSSYGVTSSGNTIY
TRBV9	ASSVDSTGELF
TRBV14	ASSQRDFYNEQF
TRBV30	AWSPWDRGAENTGELF
TRBV5-4	ASRSDTVSEQY